This T cell receptor (beta chain) was identified during a study of shared clonotypes between healthy human individuals. Trimming removed 2 bases at V and 5 bases at J, with 6 bases between. The V gene's germline CDR1 is MNHEY and CDR2 SVGAGI. The CDR3 has 12 amino acids. This clone was seen more than once but under ten times. The antigen is not known. The sample contains more than one DNA sequence encoding this CDR3. Using immunoSEQ multiplex PCR, the repertoire was profiled, and TCRdb retains in-frame clones only, with some absent. The table includes 2.3 million or so clones, 90% to 95% detected once. Study-level results: It was anticipated that sequencing depth would influence how many clonotypes donors shared.

The TCR was taken from a man younger than 35 in good health. Some clones in this sample may be carry-over from other donors' samples. The rearrangement uses TRBV6-5 and TRBJ1-2; no definite D call. The sequencing sample was made of naive CD4+ T cells from PBMCs. The subset denotes: CD45RA+ positively selected. CDR3 amino acids: CASSYRGYGYTF. The CDR3 DNA is TGTGCCAGCAGTTACCGGGGATATGGCTACACCTTC.